This TCR beta chain originates from a study of cytomegalovirus exposure and HLA in healthy donors. About the study: An earlier analysis identified 120 million or so unique TCR beta sequences in 150 million to 200 million T cells. General study points: It emerged from a later analysis that several of the most significant clusters appeared to be linked to common viral pathogens. Immune exposure data for these donors was limited to CMV serostatus.

Concerning this clone itself: Antigen: not known.

The primer mix had 60 Vbeta and 13 Jbeta primers. Study processing details: Unique TCR beta chains totaled 80 million to 100 million in a later count, with around 10 million of them shared. Using immunoSEQ multiplex PCR, the repertoire was profiled, and TCRdb retains in-frame clones only, with some absent. V and J calls and clone size are given by that table; D and trimming were obtained from the DNA. The table has approximately 150,000 clones, around 80% seen once. CDR1 SGHRS and CDR2 YFSETQ come from the germline V gene. The CDR3 is 15 residues long. Unmatched junction bases numbered 9, after V lost 4 bases and J lost 3 bases.

The genes are TRBV5-1 and TRBJ1-1, with 7 positions matching TRBD1. Sequencing was carried out using PBMCs. This clonotype originated in a man aged 25 to 40 in good health and CMV-seronegative. CDR3 region: CASSATGQGDTEAFF. In DNA, the CDR3 is TGCGCCAGCAGCGCGACAGGGCAAGGGGACACTGAAGCTTTCTTT.